The 12 T cell receptor beta chains below were found in one sample sequenced in a study of cytomegalovirus exposure and HLA in healthy donors. This PCR relied on a set of 60 Vbeta primers and 13 Jbeta primers. Libraries were prepared by immunoSEQ multiplex PCR; TCRdb keeps only in-frame clonotypes and omits some of them. Recorded here are about 130,000 clones; the top ten clones represent about 1.8%. The sample comprised PBMCs. The receptors come from a man between 18 and 35 years old in good health and CMV-seronegative.

Remarks on this clone: This CDR3 fails to terminate in the conserved phenylalanine or tryptophan, so it likely reflects a read error. This chain uses TRBV29-1 with TRBJ2-7; D possibly corresponds to TRBD1 (5 bases). CDR3 length: 12 residues. V was cut by 4 bases and J by 6 bases, with 13 bases left in between. CDR1 SQVTM and CDR2 ANQGSEA come from the germline V gene. This CDR3 is CSVVSGLREQYL. CDR3 sequence (DNA): TGCAGCGTTGTGTCAGGGCTCCGCGAGCAGTACCTC.

This chain connects TRBV30 to TRBJ2-1; D perhaps matches TRBD2 (6 bases). The CDR3 totals 12 residues. The ends were cut back, 1 base at V and 12 bases at J, with 13 bases in the middle. In germline, CDR1 is GTSNPN, CDR2 SVGIG (reference sequence). CDR3 loop: CAWSGGASVQFF. As DNA, the CDR3 is TGTGCCTGGAGTGGAGGGGCTAGCGTGCAGTTCTTC.

The V call is TRBV5-1, the J call TRBJ2-7; D ambiguous. Trimming left V 1 base short and J 0 bases short, with 8 bases between. The length of the CDR3 is 14 residues. Germline CDR1 SGHRS, CDR2 YFSETQ. This chain's CDR3 is CASSLWADSYEQYF. The CDR3 nucleotides read TGCGCCAGCAGCTTGTGGGCCGACTCCTACGAGCAGTACTTC.

The genes are TRBV7-2 and TRBJ2-7, with 10 nucleotides matching TRBD2. This CDR3 comprises 14 residues. The ends lost 6 bases at V and 4 bases at J; junction bases unmatched: 6. CDR1 and CDR2 from the germline V gene are SGHTA and FQGNSA. This CDR3 is CASRLSGGTYEQYF. The CDR3 DNA sequence: TGTGCCAGCAGACTTAGCGGGGGGACGTACGAGCAGTACTTC.

Note on this clone: Sequence at one end of the junction differs from germline and may be a read error. V gene TRBV7-6 combines with J gene TRBJ2-2, with D maybe TRBD2 (5 bases). This CDR3 is built from 15 residues. Germline V gives CDR1 SGHVS, CDR2 FNYEAQ. In DNA, the CDR3 is TGTGCCAGCAGCTCTCAAACGACTAACACTGGGGAGCTGTTTTTT. Translation gives CASSSQTTNTGELFF.

The gene calls are TRBV4-3 and TRBJ2-1, with D maybe TRBD1 (5 bases). There are 16 residues in the CDR3. CDR1 and CDR2 from the germline V gene are LGHNA and YSLEER. The V gene lost 6 bases and the J gene lost 0 bases, with 15 bases spanning the gap. The CDR3 reads CASRVWTTSSYNEQFF. The CDR3 bases are TGCGCCAGCAGAGTTTGGACAACGAGCTCCTACAATGAGCAGTTCTTC.

This sequence joins TRBV19 and TRBJ2-6; 8 nucleotides align to TRBD1. Per the germline V gene, CDR1 is LNHDA and CDR2 is SQIVND (reference sequence). V shed 2 bases and J 4 bases; nucleotides not matched to a gene: 10. The CDR3 sequence is 18 residues long. The CDR3 reads CASSIWDRTIAGANVLTF. The CDR3 coding sequence is TGTGCCAGTAGTATATGGGACAGGACAATCGCCGGGGCCAACGTCCTGACTTTC.

This sequence joins TRBV7-2 and TRBJ2-1; D call uncertain. This CDR3 contains 13 residues. The V gene's germline CDR1 is SGHTA and CDR2 FQGNSA. The ends were cut back, 4 bases at V and 4 bases at J, with 8 bases in the middle. The CDR3 loop reads CASSSELYNEQFF. The CDR3 nucleotides read TGTGCCAGCAGCTCGGAGCTTTACAATGAGCAGTTCTTC. The full variable domain, rest sourced from reference TRBV7-2 and TRBJ2-1, is GAGVSQSPSNKVTEKGKDVELRCDPISGHTALYWYRQSLGQGLEFLIYFQGNSAPDKSGLPSDRFSAERTGGSVSTLTIQRTQQEDSAVYLCASSSELYNEQFFGPGTRLTVL.

The rearrangement joins TRBV19 to TRBJ1-4, with D uncertain. Between the trimmed V and J ends, which lost 4 bases and 7 bases, there was a span of 10 bases. In germline, CDR1 is LNHDA, CDR2 SQIVND (reference sequence). CDR3 length: 13 amino acids. CDR3 nucleotides: TGTGCCAGTAGTACGCGACGGGGTGAAAAACTGTTTTTT. Protein product: CASSTRRGEKLFF.

The J gene is TRBJ2-5, the V gene TRBV4-3, with a tentative D call TRBD2 (6 bases). Germline V gives CDR1 LGHNA, CDR2 YSLEER. The CDR3 is made up of 14 amino acids. Trimming cost V 1 base and J 6 bases, with 12 bases left between them. The CDR3 region is CASSQGLVGQTQYF. CDR3 nucleotides: TGCGCCAGCAGCCAAGGACTAGTCGGGCAGACCCAGTACTTC.

The rearrangement links TRBV11-2 to TRBJ2-5; no definite D call. Germline CDR1 and CDR2: SGHAT and FQNNGV. The CDR3 length is 13 residues. V lost 5 bases, J lost 0 bases, and 7 bases lay in between. CDR3: CASSTRYQETQYF. As DNA, the CDR3 is TGTGCCAGCAGCACCCGGTACCAAGAGACCCAGTACTTC.

This rearrangement joins TRBV2 to TRBJ2-7; D not certain. The germline V gene has CDR1 SNHLY and CDR2 FYNNEI. Between the trimmed V and J ends, which lost 4 bases and 4 bases, there was a span of 5 bases. The CDR3 covers 11 residues. CDR3 sequence: CASSGVYEQYF. CDR3 coding DNA: TGTGCCAGCAGTGGAGTGTACGAGCAGTACTTC.